The rows below give T cell receptor beta chains drawn from one sample of a study of shared clonotypes between healthy human individuals. Using immunoSEQ multiplex PCR, the repertoire was profiled, and TCRdb retains in-frame clones only, with some absent. Of 2 million to 3 million clones in the sample, approximately 92% were seen once. Sequenced input: naive CD4+ T cells sorted from blood. These receptors all stem from a man between 18 and 35 years old in good health. Each CDR3 is given with its conserved first and last residue. The order of the fields is J gene, clone size, V gene, D gene, CDR3 DNA, CDR3 protein. A D gene is named only where the DNA matches it firmly. Size tells how often a clone was seen (once, few, many) or the class of an expanded clone, and some rows leave it out.

TRBJ1-1	-	TRBV10-2	-	TGCGCCAGCAAATCTAAGTTGAACACTGAAGCTTTCTTT	CASKSKLNTEAFF
TRBJ2-5	-	TRBV7-2	-	TGTGCCAGCAGCCCCCCATGGACGAGACAAGAGACCCAGTACTTC	CASSPPWTRQETQYF
TRBJ2-7	-	TRBV18	-	TGTGCCAGCTCCCCTCCTGAGCCTGGAGGGCAGTACTTC	CASSPPEPGGQYF
TRBJ1-5	-	TRBV15	-	TGTGCCACCAGCAGAGCCCCGCCGCGCAGACTTAATCAGCCCCAGCATTTT	CATSRAPPRRLNQPQHF
TRBJ1-1	-	TRBV27	-	TGTGCCAGTGGACGGATACCGAACACTGAAGCTTTCTTT	CASGRIPNTEAFF
TRBJ1-5	-	TRBV18	-	TGTGCCAGCTCACCACCGGGGAACGGCAATCAGCCCCAGCATTTT	CASSPPGNGNQPQHF
TRBJ2-7	once	TRBV6-6	-	TGTGCCAGCAGTTACGGGGGGGCTGGTTACGAGCAGTACTTC	CASSYGGAGYEQYF
TRBJ2-6	-	TRBV30	-	TGTGCCGCGGACGTCTCTGGGGCCAACGTCCTGACTTTC	CAADVSGANVLTF
TRBJ2-7	-	TRBV7-3	-	TGTGCCAGCAGTCCACGGGACGGAGTTGAGCAGTACTTC	CASSPRDGVEQYF
TRBJ1-2	-	TRBV5-5	-	TGTGCCAGCAGCTTGGCATCAGGGAGCGGTAACTATGGCTACACCTTC	CASSLASGSGNYGYTF
TRBJ2-5	-	TRBV5-1	TRBD2	TGCGCCAGCAGCTTGGGGACTAGCGGGGGGACCCAAGAGACCCAGTACTTC	CASSLGTSGGTQETQYF
TRBJ2-3	-	TRBV5-1	TRBD2	TGCGCCAGCAGCCCACTAGCGGGGACGGGAGATACGCAGTATTTT	CASSPLAGTGDTQYF
TRBJ1-5	-	TRBV10-1	TRBD1	TGCGCCAGCAAGGACAGGGGAGGCAATCAGCCCCAGCATTTT	CASKDRGGNQPQHF
TRBJ1-5	few	TRBV4-1	-	TGCGCCAGCAGCCAAGACCGGATAAATCAGCCCCAGCATTTT	CASSQDRINQPQHF
TRBJ2-5	-	TRBV29-1	TRBD2	TGCAGCGTTGGACTAGCGGGAGATGGGGAGCAGTACTTC	CSVGLAGDGEQYF
TRBJ2-7	-	TRBV10-2	TRBD2	TGCGCCAGCGGCTCCGGGACTAGAAGCGAGCAGTACTTC	CASGSGTRSEQYF
TRBJ2-7	-	TRBV2	TRBD1	TGTGCCAGCAGGGGCGACAGGGGGCGGACCTACGAGCAGTACTTC	CASRGDRGRTYEQYF
TRBJ2-1	-	TRBV4-1	-	TGCGCCAGCTTACCCGTCCAGGGGACTGAGCAGTTCTTC	CASLPVQGTEQFF
TRBJ2-5	-	TRBV6-4	-	TGTGCCAGCGCCACGGACCTCGGGGAGACCCAGTACTTC	CASATDLGETQYF
TRBJ2-3	-	TRBV5-4	-	TGTGCCAGCAACCCAGGAGGGGGCACAGATACGCAGTATTTT	CASNPGGGTDTQYF
TRBJ1-1	-	TRBV6-4	-	TGTGCCAGCAGTGACTCGAAAGGCATTTCCTTAGCTGAAGCTTTCTTT	CASSDSKGISLAEAFF
TRBJ2-1	-	TRBV11-3	TRBD2	TGTGCCAGCAGCTTAGATCTGCTAGCGGGAGCCAACAATGAGCAGTTCTTC	CASSLDLLAGANNEQFF
TRBJ1-2	few	TRBV6-1	-	TGTGCCAGCAGTGAAAACGGACTTTATGGCTACACCTTC	CASSENGLYGYTF
TRBJ2-5	-	TRBV9	-	TGTGCCAGCAGCGTAGGGCGGGGCGCAGAGACCCAGTACTTC	CASSVGRGAETQYF
TRBJ2-5	-	TRBV7-2	TRBD2	TGTGCCAGCAGCTTAGCGGGGGGGGAGACCCAGTACTTC	CASSLAGGETQYF
TRBJ1-2	-	TRBV6-5	-	TGTGCCAGCAGTTACAACGGACAGCCGGGGCTGCACTTC	CASSYNGQPGLHF
TRBJ2-7	-	TRBV19	-	TGTGCCAGTAGTGGCGGACAGAAAAACTACGAGCAGTACTTC	CASSGGQKNYEQYF
TRBJ2-3	-	TRBV5-4	-	TGTGCCTCCACCCAAGGGGGGCGCAGCACAGATACGCAGTATTTT	CASTQGGRSTDTQYF